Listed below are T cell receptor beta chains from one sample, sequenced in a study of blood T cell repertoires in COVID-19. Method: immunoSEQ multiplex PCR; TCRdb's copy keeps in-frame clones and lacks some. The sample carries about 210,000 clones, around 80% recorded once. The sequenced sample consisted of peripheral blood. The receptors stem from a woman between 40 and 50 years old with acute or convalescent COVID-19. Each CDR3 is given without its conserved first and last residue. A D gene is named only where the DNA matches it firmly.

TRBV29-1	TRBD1	SVGDRYYEQY
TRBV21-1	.	ASSKEGRLASAYEQY
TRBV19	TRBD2	ASSITGLAGEQY
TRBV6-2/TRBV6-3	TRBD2	ASSYLLAATYEQY
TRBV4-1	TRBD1	ASSQEGQVHEQY
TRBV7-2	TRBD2	ASSLGAGEGYEQY
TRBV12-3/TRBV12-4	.	ASSFEGLPVLE
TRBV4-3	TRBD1	ASSQEDRTGYEQY
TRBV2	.	ASSTTDSPIEAF
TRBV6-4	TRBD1	ASSDKKRTGDSNQPQH
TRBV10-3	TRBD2	AISEGLAGEDTQY
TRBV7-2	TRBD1	ASSPLPTGAAYEQY
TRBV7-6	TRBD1	ASSLANTLPSGQGWTGELF
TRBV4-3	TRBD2	ASSQIVEREDTGELF
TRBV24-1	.	ATSDLGAGSSYNEQF
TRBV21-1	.	ASSKVRRVYGYT
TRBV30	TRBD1	AWRTGGNRGEKLF
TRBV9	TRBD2	ASSPGGGLNTGELF
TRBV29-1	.	SVVMDLTGYEQY
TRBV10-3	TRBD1	AIRPGQGMGSYEQY
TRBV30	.	AWSVGDWATNEKLF
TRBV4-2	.	ASSPGTSLSNQPQH
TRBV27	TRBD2	ASSLLAGVATGELF
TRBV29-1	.	SAGGTANYGYT
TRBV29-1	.	SVGGNEQF
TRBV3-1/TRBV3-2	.	ASSQDWREDTQY
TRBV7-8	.	ASSRITSTEQY
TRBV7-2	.	ASSLNRDPPEQY
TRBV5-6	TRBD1	ASSLWGTGSYEQY
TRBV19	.	ASSMGGNEAF
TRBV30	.	AWRLRGKGEQF
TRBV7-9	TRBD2	ASSIAGSGTGELF
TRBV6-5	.	ASKLLNGSPYEQY
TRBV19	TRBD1	ASSMGLGQGADTQY
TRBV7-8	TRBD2	ASSYRTSGSYEQY
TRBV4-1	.	ASSQLQGQPQH
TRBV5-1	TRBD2	ASSLSLADNNEQF
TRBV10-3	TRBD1	AIGGLTGDGYT
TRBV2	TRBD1	ASTPGQGNQPQH
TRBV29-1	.	SVDFTGYEQY
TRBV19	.	ASSIASLPTDTQY
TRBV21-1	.	ASSKAWDRDTYEQY
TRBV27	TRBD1	ASSFSPGQGHSNQPQH
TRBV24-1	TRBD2	ATSDSALAGATDTQY
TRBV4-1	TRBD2	ASSHPTSGGAYEQY
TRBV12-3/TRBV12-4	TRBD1	ASSPSGGYEQY
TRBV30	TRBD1	AWSNFQGARGNTIY
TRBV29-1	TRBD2	SVGIASGRATDTQY
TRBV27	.	ASSSSTDSPFEQF
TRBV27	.	ASSFPGQPQH